The 32 T cell receptor beta chains below come from one sample, sequenced in a study of memory CD4+ T cells and cytomegalovirus serostatus. Single viable CD3+CD4+CD8-CD45RO+ cells were sorted as the memory CD4+ T cells. Clones were read by immunoSEQ multiplex PCR, and TCRdb kept only the in-frame ones, dropping some. The repertoire has 50,000 or so clones, 70% to 85% of them found once; the top ten carry around 0.83%. Material: memory CD4+ T cells from blood. These receptors came from an adult in good health and CMV-seronegative.

The genes are TRBV11-2 and TRBJ2-5, with D perhaps assigned TRBD1 or TRBD2 (6 bases each). V dropped 4 bases and J dropped 7 bases, with 16 bases sitting between them. The CDR3 loop spans 14 amino acids. Germline V gene sequence: CDR1 SGHAT, CDR2 FQNNGV. The DNA for the CDR3 is TGTGCCAGCAGCTCGGAAAGGGGGGTCGTGACCCAGTACTTC. Translation: CASSSERGVVTQYF.

The V and J genes are TRBV28 and TRBJ1-2, with D unclear. The germline V gene encodes CDR1 MDHEN and CDR2 SYDVKM. Trimming removed 6 bases from V and 5 bases from J, with 7 bases in between. The CDR3 is 11 amino acids. CDR3 DNA sequence: TGTGCCAGCAGGCCCGAATATGGCTACACCTTC. It yields the protein CASRPEYGYTF.

The rearrangement links TRBV5-6 to TRBJ1-6; D is possibly TRBD1 (6 bases). CDR3 length: 18 amino acids. From germline, CDR1 is SGHDT and CDR2 YYEEEE. Trimming took off 0 bases at V and 7 bases at J, with 20 bases between the two ends. The chain's CDR3 is CASSLGWMGQGNNSPLHF. The DNA for the CDR3 is TGTGCCAGCAGCTTGGGGTGGATGGGGCAGGGGAACAATTCACCCCTCCACTTT. The full variable domain, rest sourced from reference TRBV5-6 and TRBJ1-6, is DAGVTQSPTHLIKTRGQQVTLRCSPKSGHDTVSWYQQALGQGPQFIFQYYEEEERQRGNFPDRFSGHQFPNYSSELNVNALLLGDSALYLCASSLGWMGQGNNSPLHFGNGTRLTVT.

The chain joins TRBV28 to TRBJ1-5, with D perhaps TRBD1 (6 bases). Trimming stripped 6 bases from V and 11 bases from J, with 14 bases between. Germline CDR1 reads MDHEN; CDR2 reads SYDVKM. This CDR3 region has 12 residues. CDR3 DNA sequence: TGTGCCAGCAGCGGGACAACATGGTCCCAGCATTTT. Protein sequence: CASSGTTWSQHF. The full variable domain, rest sourced from reference TRBV28 and TRBJ1-5, is DVKVTQSSRYLVKRTGEKVFLECVQDMDHENMFWYRQDPGLGLRLIYFSYDVKMKEKGDIPEGYSVSREKKERFSLILESASTNQTSMYLCASSGTTWSQHFGDGTRLSIL.

The CDR3 DNA follows: TGTGCCAGCAGTGCCCGGGACAAAAGCTCCTACGAGCAGTACTTC. This encodes CASSARDKSSYEQYF. This chain connects TRBV6-1 to TRBJ2-7, with D possibly being TRBD1 (6 bases). Trimming took off 4 bases at V and 0 bases at J, with 13 bases between the two ends. The CDR3 totals 15 residues. Germline V gives CDR1 MNHNS, CDR2 SASEGT.

This clone was counted between two and nine times. The V and J genes are TRBV27 and TRBJ2-7, with D perhaps matching TRBD2 (5 bases). The germline V gene has CDR1 MNHEY and CDR2 SMNVEV (reference sequence). V was trimmed by 1 base and J by 6 bases, leaving 10 bases between them. The CDR3 is 13 amino acids. This chain's CDR3 is CASSLYDAGEQYF. The DNA of the CDR3 is TGTGCCAGCAGTTTATACGACGCGGGCGAGCAGTACTTC.

V usage is TRBV5-1 and J usage is TRBJ2-1; 7 bases fit TRBD1. In germline, CDR1 is SGHRS, CDR2 YFSETQ. With V trimmed by 5 bases and J by 3 bases, 14 bases remained unmatched. This CDR3 has 17 residues. Written as DNA, the CDR3 is TGCGCCAGCAGGACGATAATGAACAGGGGTAGCTACAATGAGCAGTTCTTC. Translation: CASRTIMNRGSYNEQFF.

The chain is built from TRBV6-5 and TRBJ1-2, with TRBD1 matching over 9 bases. Germline assignment: CDR1 MNHEY and CDR2 SVGAGI. Trimming took 5 bases from V and 5 from J; bases not matched to a gene: 6. This CDR3 is built from 14 residues. The CDR3 spells CASSRDRAPYGYTF. In DNA form, the CDR3 reads TGTGCCAGCAGTCGGGACAGGGCTCCATATGGCTACACCTTC.

The V gene is TRBV10-1, the J gene TRBJ2-1; unclear D gene. Trimming took off 0 bases at V and 9 bases at J, with 9 bases between the two ends. The length of the CDR3 is 13 residues. From germline, CDR1 is WNHNN and CDR2 SYGVQD (reference sequence). In DNA form, the CDR3 reads TGCGCCAGCAGTGAGTCGAAACGTCGTGAGCAGTTCTTC. This gives the protein CASSESKRREQFF.

This clone was recorded once. V and J are TRBV5-5 and TRBJ1-5; 7 nucleotides agree with TRBD1. CDR3 length: 14 amino acids. Looked up from germline, CDR1 is SGHKS and CDR2 is YYEKEE (reference sequence). J gave up 3 bases and V 2 bases, and 2 bases lay outside the gene matches. In DNA form, the CDR3 reads TGTGCCAGCAGCTTTACAGGGGACAATCAGCCCCAGCATTTT. Its translation is CASSFTGDNQPQHF.

The chain's CDR3 is CASSSTPHGQPQHF. For the CDR3, the DNA is TGTGCCAGCAGTTCCACTCCCCACGGTCAGCCCCAGCATTTT. This chain connects TRBV6-6 to TRBJ1-5; D uncertain. The germline gives CDR1 MNHNY, CDR2 SVGAGI (reference sequence). This CDR3 spans 14 amino acids. Trimming shortened V by 4 bases and J by 6 bases, and 13 bases separated the two germline ends.

This chain uses TRBV7-8 with TRBJ2-1; a possible D gene is TRBD1 (6 bases). Germline CDR1 is SGHVS and CDR2 is FQNEAQ. V was pared by 1 base and J by 5 bases, with 9 bases between. The CDR3 sequence is 14 residues long. CDR3 coding DNA: TGTGCCAGCAGCTTAGGGACAGCAAACAATGAGCAGTTCTTC. Its protein product is CASSLGTANNEQFF.

The rearrangement uses TRBV7-3 and TRBJ2-1; 8 positions match TRBD1. The J segment lost 6 bases and the V segment lost 2 bases, leaving 6 bases of the junction unmatched. CDR1 and CDR2 (germline): SGHTA, FQGTGA. The CDR3 is made up of 15 amino acids. As DNA, the CDR3 is TGTGCCAGCAGCTTATTCGGACAGGGTGGCAATGAGCAGTTCTTC. This encodes CASSLFGQGGNEQFF.

J is TRBJ2-5 and V is TRBV4-1; D call uncertain. CDR1 MGHRA and CDR2 YSYEKL come from the germline V gene. The CDR3 has 14 residues. Trimming removed 3 bases at V and 2 bases at J, with 10 bases between. CDR3 DNA sequence: TGCGCCAGCAGCCAGGTAGAAAATCAAGAGACCCAGTACTTC. The encoded protein is CASSQVENQETQYF.

The chain joins TRBV5-5 to TRBJ1-1; D is ambiguous. The V and J ends lost 1 base and 5 bases respectively, with 15 bases between them. CDR1 is SGHKS and CDR2 is YYEKEE in the germline V gene (reference sequence). The CDR3 runs to 15 residues. The CDR3 sequence is CASSLFAGRDTEAFF. CDR3 in DNA: TGTGCCAGCAGCTTGTTTGCGGGGAGGGATACTGAAGCTTTCTTT. The variable domain in full, with the rest retrieved from reference TRBV5-5 and TRBJ1-1, is DAGVTQSPTHLIKTRGQQVTLRCSPISGHKSVSWYQQVLGQGPQFIFQYYEKEERGRGNFPDRFSARQFPNYSSELNVNALLLGDSALYLCASSLFAGRDTEAFFGQGTRLTVV.

A few counts support this clone. V usage is TRBV28 and J usage is TRBJ2-2; TRBD2 matches 9 bases. Germline V gene data show CDR1 as MDHEN and CDR2 as SYDVKM. The CDR3 extends over 17 amino acids. V lost 0 bases, J lost 6 bases, and 8 bases stayed unmatched. The CDR3 loop is CASSLWTLAGGPGELFF. CDR3 nucleotide sequence: TGTGCCAGCAGTTTATGGACTCTCGCGGGAGGGCCCGGGGAGCTGTTTTTT.

J is TRBJ1-2 and V is TRBV18; the match to TRBD1 covers 8 bases. There are 17 residues in the CDR3. Trimming removed 2 bases from V and 5 bases from J; junction bases left unmatched: 13. Germline CDR1 is KGHSH and CDR2 is LQKENI. In nucleotides, the CDR3 is TGTGCCAGCTCACCAGCAATGCCGGACAGGGTGGGGTATGGCTACACCTTC. This codes for CASSPAMPDRVGYGYTF.

The chain carries TRBV12-1 and TRBJ1-5; the table's D call of TRBD1 was not tested on the DNA. TRBV12-1 is a pseudogene segment. The CDR3 totals 13 residues. For the CDR3, the DNA is TGTGCCAGCAGGCCAGGGTTGAGTCAGCCCCAGCATTTT. This translates into CASRPGLSQPQHF.

V is TRBV6-6 and J is TRBJ1-1; 8 positions match TRBD1. The length of the CDR3 is 13 residues. Germline trimming cut 10 bases from V and 6 bases from J; bases unmatched to any gene: 10. Germline V gene data show CDR1 as MNHNY and CDR2 as SVGAGI (reference sequence). The CDR3 sequence is CAISYRGFAEAFF. CDR3 DNA: TGTGCCATCTCCTACAGGGGGTTCGCTGAAGCTTTCTTT.

V is TRBV28 and J is TRBJ2-5; TRBD2 aligns across 8 bases. CDR1 is MDHEN and CDR2 is SYDVKM in the germline V gene. Germline trimming cut 11 bases from V and 5 bases from J; bases unmatched to any gene: 7. The CDR3 is 12 residues long. The CDR3 here is CALGGAGETQYF. In DNA form, the CDR3 reads TGTGCCCTCGGGGGGGCAGGGGAGACCCAGTACTTC.

DNA of the CDR3: TGTGCCAGCAGCTTGGCCAACAATGAGCAGTTCTTC. Amino acid sequence: CASSLANNEQFF. The V and J genes are TRBV7-6 and TRBJ2-1; D unresolved. The CDR3 is made up of 12 amino acids. Per germline, CDR1 SGHVS and CDR2 FNYEAQ. V dropped 3 bases and J dropped 5 bases, with 5 bases sitting between them.

The CDR3 region is CASSLDRSYEQFF. The CDR3 DNA sequence: TGTGCCAGCAGCTTAGACAGATCTTACGAGCAGTTCTTC. The chain joins TRBV11-3 to TRBJ2-1; D uncertain. The CDR3 is 13 residues long. The germline V and J ends were trimmed by 0 bases and 10 bases, with 10 bases remaining between them. Germline CDR1 reads SGHNT; CDR2 reads YENEEA.

The chain employs TRBV5-1 and TRBJ1-2; 9 positions agree with TRBD1. From germline, CDR1 is SGHRS and CDR2 YFSETQ. This CDR3 spans 14 amino acids. Trimming removed 4 bases from V and 8 bases from J; junction bases left unmatched: 9. CDR3 nucleotides: TGCGCCAGCAGCCCTCGGACAGGGGATAGGGGCTACACCTTC. Amino acid sequence: CASSPRTGDRGYTF.

This chain uses TRBV27 with TRBJ2-2; D not certain. The CDR3 loop spans 14 amino acids. Germline V gives CDR1 MNHEY, CDR2 SMNVEV (reference sequence). Trimming cost V 6 bases and J 2 bases, with 10 bases left between them. The CDR3 sequence: CASRLTFNTGELFF. Here the CDR3 DNA reads TGTGCCAGCAGACTAACGTTTAACACCGGGGAGCTGTTTTTT.

CDR3 nucleotide sequence: TGTGCCAGCAGTCCTCGACTAGCGGGGGCGACCTACAATGAGCAGTTCTTC. Translation gives CASSPRLAGATYNEQFF. The chain recombines TRBV27 with TRBJ2-1, with TRBD2 identical over 12 bases. The ends lost 5 bases at V and 2 bases at J; junction bases unmatched: 7. The CDR3 consists of 17 residues. Germline lookup yields CDR1 MNHEY and CDR2 SMNVEV (reference sequence).

The rearrangement links TRBV13 to TRBJ2-4; TRBD2 matches 11 bases. The CDR3 length is 15 residues. The trim removed 0 bases at V and 5 bases at J, leaving 0 bases unmatched. Germline V gene data show CDR1 as PRHDT and CDR2 as FYEKMQ (reference sequence). CDR3 protein: CASSLGLAGENIQYF. DNA of the CDR3: TGTGCCAGCAGCTTAGGACTAGCGGGGGAAAACATTCAGTACTTC.

The V gene is TRBV6-5, the J gene TRBJ1-4, with no clear D. This CDR3 spans 14 amino acids. CDR1 MNHEY and CDR2 SVGAGI come from the germline V gene. V dropped 8 bases and J dropped 8 bases, with 18 bases sitting between them. The CDR3 DNA is TGTGCCAGCTGGAAAGGGCCTGGGAGCGAAAAACTGTTTTTT. It encodes CASWKGPGSEKLFF.

This chain links TRBV20-1 with TRBJ2-5; D gene ambiguous. Germline V gene lookup returns CDR1 DFQATT and CDR2 SNEGSKA (reference sequence). Between the trimmed V and J ends, which lost 6 bases and 5 bases, there was a span of 10 bases. The CDR3 consists of 11 residues. The CDR3 DNA is TGCAGTGCGTCTTTGGCTGAGACCCAGTACTTC. The encoded protein is CSASLAETQYF.

This clone was seen only a few times. This chain joins TRBV2 and TRBJ2-3, with D tentatively TRBD2 (7 bases). The germline V gene encodes CDR1 SNHLY and CDR2 FYNNEI. The CDR3 has 17 amino acids. The germline V and J ends were trimmed by 2 bases and 5 bases, with 20 bases remaining between them. The CDR3 spells CASSERGLRGAGDTQYF. The CDR3 DNA is TGTGCCAGCAGTGAAAGGGGCCTCCGGGGGGCAGGAGATACGCAGTATTTT.

The chain employs TRBV23-1 and TRBJ2-3; no definite D call. TRBV23-1 is flagged as an ORF with uncertain function. The length of the CDR3 is 15 residues. V shed 4 bases and J shed 0 bases, with 11 bases lying between them. For the CDR3, the DNA is TGCGCCAGCAGTCTGGGTCAGGTTAGCACAGATACGCAGTATTTT. Its translation: CASSLGQVSTDTQYF.

The V call is TRBV4-2, the J call TRBJ2-3; D gene unclear. Germline V gene sequence: CDR1 LGHNA, CDR2 YNFKEQ. V dropped 0 bases and J dropped 2 bases, with 9 bases sitting between them. The CDR3 has 15 residues. The chain's CDR3 is CASSQEWQTTDTQYF. As DNA, the CDR3 is TGTGCCAGCAGCCAAGAGTGGCAGACCACAGATACGCAGTATTTT.

This clone was counted a few times. The rearrangement uses TRBV7-2 and TRBJ2-2, with D unresolved. Germline V gene lookup returns CDR1 SGHTA and CDR2 FQGNSA. V was clipped by 7 bases and J by 4 bases, with 16 bases between them. The CDR3 is 15 residues long. CDR3 DNA: TGTGCCAGCACCGTTACGGCTTCAGGCACCGGGGAGCTGTTTTTT. Translating it yields CASTVTASGTGELFF.